Sequencing of this T cell receptor (beta chain) was carried out in a study of shared clonotypes between healthy human individuals. Study-wide points: Relative to clonotypes present in all four donors, those not shared had lower generation probabilities. Generally, estimated richness proved larger in naive subsets than it did in memory subsets.

CD4+ cells yielded CD45RA+ naive and CD45RA-negative memory subsets. This clone showed up just once. The antigen is not known. It was at deep level that the assay was run. Measured with immunoSEQ multiplex PCR; TCRdb has only the in-frame clones, and not every one. The table has about 1.5 million clones, 95% to 99% seen once. This sequence originates from a man aged 30 to 45 in good health. The sample comprised naive CD4+ T cells sorted from blood. Subset given: CD45RA+ positively selected.

Here the CDR3 reads CASSPDSGRVGEQYF. Here the CDR3 DNA reads TGCGCCAGCAGCCCGGATAGCGGGAGGGTTGGGGAGCAGTACTTC. This chain links TRBV5-1 with TRBJ2-7, with 11 bases lining up with TRBD2. The CDR3 sequence is 15 residues long. V lost 4 bases and J lost 7; bases outside the gene matches: 10. Germline assignment: CDR1 SGHRS and CDR2 YFSETQ.